This T cell receptor beta chain was recovered during a study of blood T cell repertoires in COVID-19 (dated by TCRdb to 2020 to 2022). At the level of the whole study: Samples covering the acute and convalescent phases of COVID-19 were provided by collaborators in the United States, Italy and Spain. The material from the prospective study consisted of cDNA or gDNA derived from T cells, B-cell-depleted T cells, or PBMCs. Deeply sampled blood TCRbeta repertoires from subjects exposed to, actively infected with, or recovered from COVID-19 were included in the dataset. A freely available public database, intended as a resource for researchers studying the immune response to SARS-CoV-2, is where the repertoires were released. Samples were obtained from the ongoing ImmuneRACE study (first 160 participants) and from over a thousand subjects provided by 6 global collaborators. Nearly every sample came with metadata listing a de-identified subject ID, COVID-19 status, age in years and sex. Where available, HLA class I and class II types were taken from metadata supplied by the sample provider and were not determined by assay-based typing.

TCRbeta CDR3 regions were amplified from genomic DNA by means of the immunoSEQ Assay, a bias-controlled multiplex PCR. Per the source publication's procedure: Within the assay, amplification of reference gene primers was used to estimate how many nucleated cells each sample contained. To quantify the absolute abundance of each unique TCRbeta CDR3 rearrangement, sequence reads were collapsed and filtered. Productive Simpson clonality was computed per sample as the square root of Simpson's diversity index over productive rearrangements. TCRdb mirrors the immuneACCESS table, restricted to in-frame sequences. Some clones are absent from its copies; in checked studies, under half trace to an unresolved V gene, and the reason for the others is unknown. From that table come the V and J calls and clone size; the DNA was used to work out D and trimming. Within this sample are about 16,000 clones, with 70% to 90% of them counted one time only. Clones ranked in the top ten supply roughly a third of the sample.

In the case of this clone: Its target antigen remains unknown. Nothing much larger sits one base from this clone, and base qualities are not available.

The junction carries 15 bases between V and J, which are trimmed by 5 bases and 5 bases respectively. Counted from cysteine to phenylalanine, this CDR3 has 14 amino acids. The read is trimmed to its CDR3 DNA, 42 bases read in frame from base 1. CDR1 and CDR2 are drawn from the germline V gene: MNHEY, SVGEGT. Study-wide conclusions, independent of this receptor: The amount of clinical and demographic metadata varied by source and participant and was provided uncurated.

In Seattle, one collaborating source enrolled patients while the infection was active and tracked those patients longitudinally over the course of disease. Each collaborating institution followed its own protocols to collect whole blood in K2EDTA tubes. For TCRbeta analysis, collaborators shipped samples in one of three forms: frozen whole blood, isolated PBMCs, or DNA extracted from either of those sample types. The sequencing sample was made of peripheral blood. The rearrangement combines TRBV6-2 or TRBV6-3 with TRBJ2-5, with the D gene uncertain. The receptor was isolated from a woman at least 80 years old with COVID-19, enrolled during active disease. The DNA is as follows: TGTGCCAGCAGTCCCCGCGAGCTGAGGGAGACCCAGTACTTC. This codes for CASSPRELRETQYF.